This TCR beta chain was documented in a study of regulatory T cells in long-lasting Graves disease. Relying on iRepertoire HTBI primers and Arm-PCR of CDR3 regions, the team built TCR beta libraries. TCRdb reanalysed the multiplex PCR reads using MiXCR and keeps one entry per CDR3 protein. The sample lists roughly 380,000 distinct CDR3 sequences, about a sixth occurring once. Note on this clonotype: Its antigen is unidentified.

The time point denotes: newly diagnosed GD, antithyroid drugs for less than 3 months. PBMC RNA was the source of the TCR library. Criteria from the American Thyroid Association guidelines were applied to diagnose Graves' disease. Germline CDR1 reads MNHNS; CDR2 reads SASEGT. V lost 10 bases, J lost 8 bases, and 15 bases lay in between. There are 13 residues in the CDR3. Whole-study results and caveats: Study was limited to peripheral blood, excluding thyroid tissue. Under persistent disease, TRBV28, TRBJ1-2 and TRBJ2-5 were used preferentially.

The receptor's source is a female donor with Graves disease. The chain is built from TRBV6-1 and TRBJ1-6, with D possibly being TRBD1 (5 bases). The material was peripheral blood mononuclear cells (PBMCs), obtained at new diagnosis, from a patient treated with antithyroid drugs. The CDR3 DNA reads TGTGCCACCCGGGGGACCTCAGATTCACCCCTCCACTTT. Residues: CATRGTSDSPLHF.